One T cell receptor (beta chain) is described in this entry. Its antigen remains unknown. The data originate from a study of graft-versus-host responses after intestinal transplantation. Study context: Every recipient underwent anti-thymocyte globulin induction, then tacrolimus and steroids for 2 to 3 years. Study-level findings and limits: The study associated peak circulating GvH clone levels with early post-transplant HvG declines. GvH clones detected in recipient marrow included some appearing first in ileum or blood.

Libraries were prepared by immunoSEQ multiplex PCR; TCRdb keeps only in-frame clonotypes and omits some of them. The table has about 16,000 clones, over 80% seen once. CDR1 is SQVTM, CDR2 ANQGSEA, per germline. J gave up 3 bases and V 5 bases, and 5 bases lay outside the gene matches. The CDR3 contains 13 residues. The genes are TRBV29-1 and TRBJ2-3; 7 bases agree with TRBD2. The source was PBMCs, collected around 110 days after intestinal transplant. This sequence was found in a human patient who received an intestinal transplant, so some T cells may come from the graft donor. This CDR3 is CSVLGGRTDTQYF. The CDR3 DNA reads TGCAGCGTTCTCGGCGGGAGAACAGATACGCAGTATTTT.